Listed below are T cell receptor beta chains from one sample, sequenced in a study of T cells in Graves' hyperthyroidism and ophthalmopathy. TCRdb re-called the multiplex PCR reads through MiXCR, storing one row per CDR3 protein. This table holds 410,000 or so distinct CDR3 sequences, about 15% found once. Sample: blood. The receptors stem from a man aged 18 to 35 with Graves' ophthalmopathy. The CDR3 runs from the conserved cysteine through the conserved F or W. D genes are given only for firm matches. The size entry is marked missing in some rows and otherwise reads once, few, many or a size class.

d_call	clone_size	v_call	j_call	cdr3_nt	cdr3_aa
-	-	TRBV19	TRBJ2-7	TGTGCCAGTAGGCAGAGGGGGAGGATGGACGAGCAGTACTTC	CASRQRGRMDEQYF
-	-	TRBV6-2/TRBV6-3	TRBJ1-5	TGTGCCAGCAGTTACCGGGGCCACAATCAGCCCCAGCATTTT	CASSYRGHNQPQHF
-	many	TRBV7-8	TRBJ2-3	TGTGCCAGCAGCTTAGGCCCCGGGGATACGCAGTATTTT	CASSLGPGDTQYF
-	few	TRBV14	TRBJ1-1	TGTGCCAGCAGCCAAGTGGGAAGGGGCACTGAAGCTTTCTTT	CASSQVGRGTEAFF
-	-	TRBV5-1	TRBJ2-7	TGCGCCAGCAGCTTGGTGGGGTGGATTGTATTTTACGAGCAGTGCTTC	CASSLVGWIVFYEQCF
TRBD2	many	TRBV6-5	TRBJ2-2	TGTGCCAGCAGTTACCTAGCGGGGGTCACCGGGGAGCTGTTTTTT	CASSYLAGVTGELFF
TRBD2	-	TRBV19	TRBJ2-3	TGTGCCAGTAGTATAGGGACTAGGTTCACAGATACGCAGTATTTT	CASSIGTRFTDTQYF
-	many	TRBV7-6	TRBJ1-1	TGTGCCAGCAGCAGATCGACAGCCGGCACTGAAGCTTTCTTT	CASSRSTAGTEAFF
-	few	TRBV19	TRBJ1-2	TGTGCCAGTAGTTCGACCCCGGACAGCTATGGCTACACCTTC	CASSSTPDSYGYTF
-	-	TRBV3-1	TRBJ1-1	TGTGCCAGCAGCCACCGAGGGGGAAACACTGGAGCTTTCTTT	CASSHRGGNTGAFF
TRBD2	many	TRBV11-2	TRBJ2-1	TGTGCCAGCAGCTTCCCTAGCGGGAGTATCTATGAGCAGTTCTTC	CASSFPSGSIYEQFF
-	-	TRBV27	TRBJ2-4	TGTGCCAGCAGTCCCAGACCCCTAGCCAAAAACATTCAGTACTTC	CASSPRPLAKNIQYF
TRBD1	many	TRBV10-2	TRBJ1-2	TGCGCCACGGGGGACAGGGATGCCTATGGCTACACCTTC	CATGDRDAYGYTF
-	many	TRBV27	TRBJ2-2	TGTGCCAGCAGTTTCTCGGCGGCACCCAACACCGGGGAGCTGTTTTTT	CASSFSAAPNTGELFF
-	-	TRBV19	TRBJ2-7	TGTGCCAGTACCCCTTTCGGAGCTGCTTCCTACGAGCAGTACTTC	CASTPFGAASYEQYF
TRBD1	many	TRBV12-3/TRBV12-4	TRBJ2-1	TGTGCCAGCAGTTCTACCGGGACAGGGGCCAATGAGCAGTTCTTC	CASSSTGTGANEQFF
TRBD1	few	TRBV5-1	TRBJ2-3	TGCGCCAGCAGCTTATGGGGACAGGGAACCACAGATACGCAGTATTTT	CASSLWGQGTTDTQYF
TRBD2	-	TRBV11-2	TRBJ2-3	TGTGCCAGCAGCCCCATGGGACTAGCAAGCACAGATACGCAGTATTTT	CASSPMGLASTDTQYF
-	many	TRBV20-1	TRBJ1-5	TGCAGTGCTGGCTATCTAAATCAGCCCCAGCATTTT	CSAGYLNQPQHF
TRBD2	few	TRBV18	TRBJ2-1	TGTGCCAGCTCACGCCCGGGGGGGGGAGTCCCCGGCAATGAGCAGTTCTTC	CASSRPGGGVPGNEQFF
TRBD1	few	TRBV19	TRBJ1-1	TGTGCCAGTAGTAAGGGACAGGGATTAACTGAAGCTTTCTTT	CASSKGQGLTEAFF
-	many	TRBV4-2	TRBJ2-3	TGTGCCAGCAGTCCCGCCCTGACCGGGGATACGCAGTATTTT	CASSPALTGDTQYF
-	few	TRBV12-3/TRBV12-4	TRBJ2-7	TGTGCCAGCAGTCCTCCGGGACATATCTACGAGCAGTACTTC	CASSPPGHIYEQYF
-	many	TRBV12-3/TRBV12-4	TRBJ1-1	TGTGCCAGCAGTTTATGGCTGACGTGGGGGAACACTGAAGCTTTCTTT	CASSLWLTWGNTEAFF
-	many	TRBV11-2	TRBJ2-3	TGTGCCAGCAGCTTAGACAGGGCCCCAGATACGCAGTATTTT	CASSLDRAPDTQYF
-	many	TRBV6-1	TRBJ2-7	TGTGCCAGCACCCCCCGGGACCGCCAACCCACCTACGAGCAGTACTTC	CASTPRDRQPTYEQYF
-	few	TRBV5-4	TRBJ1-6	TGTGCCAGCAGCATTGACCAGAATTCACCCCTCCACTTT	CASSIDQNSPLHF
-	-	TRBV5-6	TRBJ1-2	TGTGCCAGCAGCCTGGGTGCAGGGTGGGCCTTC	CASSLGAGWAF
-	many	TRBV30	TRBJ2-5	TGTGCCTGGGGCCGTGGAGGGGGTGAGACCCAGTACTTC	CAWGRGGGETQYF
-	once	TRBV2	TRBJ2-1	TGTGCCAGCAGTGATCGGACGGAGGATGAGCAGTTCTTC	CASSDRTEDEQFF
-	many	TRBV29-1	TRBJ1-2	TGCAGCGTTATCATCACAGATAACTATGGCTACACCTTC	CSVIITDNYGYTF
TRBD1	-	TRBV30	TRBJ1-2	TGTGCCTGGACCCCAGGGACAGGGGGCTATGGCTACACCTTC	CAWTPGTGGYGYTF
TRBD1	once	TRBV27	TRBJ2-6	TGTGCCAGCAGGACCCAGGGGGCGCTAGGGGCCAACGTCCTGACTTTC	CASRTQGALGANVLTF
TRBD2	many	TRBV28	TRBJ2-2	TGTGCCAGCAGCACCCAGCGGGGGTACACCGGGGAGCTGTTTTTT	CASSTQRGYTGELFF
TRBD1	-	TRBV27	TRBJ2-5	TGTGCCAGCAGTCCGAGTTATATGGGACAGAGAAAGACCCAGTACTTC	CASSPSYMGQRKTQYF
TRBD1	many	TRBV12-3/TRBV12-4	TRBJ1-4	TGTGCCAGCAGTTACTTACAGGGGGCAGGAGAAAAACTGTTTTTT	CASSYLQGAGEKLFF
TRBD2	many	TRBV7-3	TRBJ2-1	TGTGCCAGCAGCTCGTTAGCGGGGTCCTACAATGAGCAGTTCTTC	CASSSLAGSYNEQFF
TRBD2	many	TRBV12-3/TRBV12-4	TRBJ2-7	TGTGCCAGCAGTCGCGGGACTAGCGGTTCTGGGAGCTCCTACGAGCAGTACTTC	CASSRGTSGSGSSYEQYF
-	few	TRBV6-5	TRBJ1-6	TGTGCCAGCAGTTACGGAGAGGGATCGGCTTCACCCCTCCACTTT	CASSYGEGSASPLHF
-	-	TRBV28	TRBJ1-2	TGTGCCAGCAGCCCGCAACTCCGGGGGGGGGCCTATGGCTACACCTTC	CASSPQLRGGAYGYTF
-	few	TRBV5-1	TRBJ1-6	TGCGCCAGCAGCTTGGTGGGCATGAGCTCCTATAATTCACCCCTCCACTTT	CASSLVGMSSYNSPLHF
-	-	TRBV9	TRBJ2-2	TGTGCCAGCAGCGTATGGAGGTCCTCGTCCGGGGAGCTGTTTTTT	CASSVWRSSSGELFF